The present T cell receptor (beta chain) was sequenced within a study of blood T cell repertoires in COVID-19. Assay: immunoSEQ multiplex PCR; the TCRdb copy retains only in-frame clones and omits some. The sample carries roughly 6,100 clones, under 95% recorded once. Sequenced: peripheral blood. The receptor was isolated from a human donor in a cohort sampled during active COVID-19.

In nucleotides, the CDR3 is TGCGCCAGCAAGGAACGCACTAGCGGGGGCCATGAGCAGTTCTTC. Encoded protein: CASKERTSGGHEQFF. The chain joins TRBV10-2 to TRBJ2-1, with 11 nucleotides matching TRBD2. V was pared by 7 bases and J by 8 bases, with 10 bases of the junction left unmatched. This CDR3 region has 15 residues. The germline gives CDR1 WSHSY, CDR2 SAAADI.